One and the same sample provided the 7 T cell receptor beta chains below, sequenced in a study of T cell clones after liver transplantation. Assay: immunoSEQ multiplex PCR; the TCRdb copy retains only in-frame clones and omits some. The sample shows some 59,000 clones, approximately 77% of them seen only once. Sequences were derived from CD4+ T cells from blood, sampled at the 22-month timepoint. These receptors originate from a human patient who received a liver transplant. The T cells may come from the graft donor.

The V call is TRBV7-8, the J call TRBJ1-2, with D hard to call. The CDR3 has 16 amino acids. Germline CDR1 and CDR2: SGHVS and FQNEAQ. Trimming took 1 base from V and 4 from J, leaving 16 bases between them. The chain's CDR3 is CASSLGRRGRGYGYTF. As DNA, the CDR3 is TGTGCCAGCAGCTTAGGCCGGCGGGGTCGAGGCTATGGCTACACCTTC.

The V call is TRBV5-4, the J call TRBJ1-1; D ambiguous. V gave up 4 bases and J gave up 6 bases, with 13 bases separating them. Germline V gene sequence: CDR1 SGHNT, CDR2 YYREEE (reference sequence). The CDR3 has 13 residues. In DNA form, the CDR3 reads TGTGCCAGCAGCGCGACACCGGTAGCTGAAGCTTTCTTT. Translating gives CASSATPVAEAFF.

The rearrangement joins TRBV7-9 to TRBJ2-7; D assignment may be TRBD1 or TRBD2 (8 bases each). This CDR3 is built from 15 residues. The germline CDR1 and CDR2 sequences are SEHNR and FQNEAQ (reference sequence). V was shortened by 6 bases and J by 6 bases, with 21 bases between the two germline ends. In nucleotides, the CDR3 is TGTGCCAGCAGTACAACCACAGGGGGGACTAGCGAGCAGTACTTC. Its protein product is CASSTTTGGTSEQYF. The whole variable domain, remainder taken from reference TRBV7-9 and TRBJ2-7, is DTGVSQNPRHKITKRGQNVTFRCDPISEHNRLYWYRQTLGQGPEFLTYFQNEAQLEKSRLLSDRFSAERPKGSFSTLEIQRTEQGDSAMYLCASSTTTGGTSEQYFGPGTRLTVT.

The table lists this clone with a few counts. The rearrangement links TRBV14 to TRBJ1-2; 7 positions agree with TRBD1. CDR1 is SGHDN and CDR2 is FVKESK in the germline V gene. Unmatched junction bases numbered 7, after V lost 5 bases and J lost 4 bases. The CDR3 is 14 residues long. CDR3 region: CASSLGTEGYGYTF. CDR3 DNA sequence: TGTGCCAGCAGCTTGGGGACAGAGGGCTATGGCTACACCTTC.

J is TRBJ1-1 and V is TRBV29-1; tentatively, D is TRBD1 (6 bases). With 7 bases removed from V and 1 base from J, the gap between germline ends came to 10 bases. Germline values: CDR1 SQVTM, CDR2 ANQGSEA. The CDR3 covers 12 residues. The CDR3 coding sequence is TGCAGCGATGTACAGGGGAACACTGAAGCTTTCTTT. Amino acid sequence: CSDVQGNTEAFF.

The V and J genes are TRBV2 and TRBJ2-1; no clear D. CDR3 length equals 14 residues. V was clipped by 7 bases and J by 3 bases, with 13 bases between them. Per the germline V gene, CDR1 is SNHLY and CDR2 is FYNNEI. The CDR3 DNA reads as TGTGCCAGCAACATATCTCCGATCTACAATGAGCAGTTCTTC. This encodes CASNISPIYNEQFF.

This chain joins TRBV7-9 and TRBJ1-1; D is unclear. CDR3 length: 14 amino acids. The V end was cut by 2 bases, the J end by 1 base, with 8 bases between. The germline V gene encodes CDR1 SEHNR and CDR2 FQNEAQ (reference sequence). The DNA for the CDR3 is TGTGCCAGCAGCTTATCCGGCCCGAACACTGAAGCTTTCTTT. Its protein product is CASSLSGPNTEAFF. Full variable domain (outside the CDR3, taken from reference TRBV7-9 and TRBJ1-1): DTGVSQNPRHKITKRGQNVTFRCDPISEHNRLYWYRQTLGQGPEFLTYFQNEAQLEKSRLLSDRFSAERPKGSFSTLEIQRTEQGDSAMYLCASSLSGPNTEAFFGQGTRLTVV.